The entry below describes one T cell receptor beta chain. Its antigen remains unknown. The junction differs from germline at one of its ends, possibly a read error. The CDR3 totals 12 residues. This sample stems from a study of T cell repertoires in cytomegalovirus infection. Study-wide background: It was recently identified HLA-C-restricted and well-studied HLA-B-restricted CMV epitopes that the study used. Public TCR beta signature analysis indicated the presence of both CMV infection and matching HLA type.

A single record per CDR3 protein comes from TCRdb applying MiXCR to the reads. The data contain about 830,000 distinct CDR3 sequences, 32% of them seen just once; the ten biggest clones take up about an eighth. The TCR was taken from a human donor in good health (CMV status not recorded). Some clones in this sample may be carry-over from other donors' samples. This sample comprised cultured CD8+ T cells from PBMCs, obtained from culture after CMV antigen stimulation. This chain uses TRBV7-1 with TRBJ2-7, with 8 bases fitting TRBD2. TRBV7-1 is an ORF, and what it does is uncertain. Here the CDR3 reads CANSPGGEEQYF. The CDR3, as DNA: TGTGCCAACAGCCCCGGGGGGGAAGAGCAGTACTTC.